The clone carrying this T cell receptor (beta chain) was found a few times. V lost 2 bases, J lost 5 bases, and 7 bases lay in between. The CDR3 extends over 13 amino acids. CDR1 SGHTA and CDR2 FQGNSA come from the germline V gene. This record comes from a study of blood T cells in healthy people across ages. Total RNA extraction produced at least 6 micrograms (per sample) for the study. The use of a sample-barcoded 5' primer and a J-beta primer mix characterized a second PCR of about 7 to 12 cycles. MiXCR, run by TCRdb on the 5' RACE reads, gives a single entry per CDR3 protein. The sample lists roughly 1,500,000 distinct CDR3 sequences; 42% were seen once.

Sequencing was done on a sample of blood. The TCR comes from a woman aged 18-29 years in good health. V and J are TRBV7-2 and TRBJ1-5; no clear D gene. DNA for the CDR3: TGTGCCAGCAGCTTAACAGAGGATCAGCCCCAGCATTTT. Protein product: CASSLTEDQPQHF.